This TCR beta chain was identified in a study of blood T cell repertoires in COVID-19. On the study more broadly: From the United States, Italy and Spain came samples of acute and convalescent COVID-19. The analysed material was cDNA or gDNA that came from T cells, B-cell-depleted T cells, or PBMCs.

In the authors' methods: Quantification of nucleated cells was approximated via reference gene primer amplification. Clones were read by immunoSEQ multiplex PCR, and TCRdb kept only the in-frame ones, dropping some. V, J and clone size are taken as reported in that table, and D and trimming were inferred from the DNA itself. The sample has approximately 51,000 clones, roughly 91% seen once; the top ten hold under 8.5%. The clonotype originates from a middle-aged man with active COVID-19. The specimen was peripheral blood.

CDR3 in DNA: TGTGCCAGCAGTTACGGAGGGGGCGCTGGGTCACCCCTCCACTTT. The encoded protein is CASSYGGGAGSPLHF. The chain employs TRBV6-2 or TRBV6-3 and TRBJ1-6; 7 bases match TRBD1. The CDR3 has 15 residues. Germline CDR1 MNHEY, CDR2 SVGEGT. Germline trimming cut 2 bases from V and 10 bases from J; bases unmatched to any gene: 8.